Following are 29 T cell receptor beta chains from one sample sequenced in a study of blood T cell repertoires in COVID-19 (dated by TCRdb to about 2020). The library was produced with the immunoSEQ multiplex PCR assay. This immuneACCESS table, as held by TCRdb, lists in-frame sequences with V and J called but not all clones. Of the missing ones, under half trace to an unresolved V gene in checked studies; the others have no known cause. The sample contains fewer than 500,000 clones, about 87% of them found a single time. Approximately 1.3% of the sample rests with the top ten. The sample taken for sequencing was PBMCs or T cells enriched from blood (not recorded which). Receptors were obtained from a young man who had recovered from COVID-19.

This clone was counted between two and nine times. The chain is built from TRBV3-1 (or the pseudogene TRBV3-2) and TRBJ2-5; D is possibly TRBD2 (6 bases). Germline V gene sequence: CDR1 LGHDT, CDR2 YNNKEL (reference sequence). V lost 1 base and J 1 base, leaving 10 bases between the germline ends. The CDR3 consists of 15 residues. The CDR3 protein is CASSQGGTVQETQYF. The DNA of the CDR3 is TGTGCCAGCAGCCAAGGCGGGACGGTCCAAGAGACCCAGTACTTC.

J is TRBJ1-1 and V is TRBV11-2; 11 bases fit TRBD1. Trimming removed 3 bases from V and 4 bases from J; junction bases left unmatched: 4. The CDR3 is made up of 15 amino acids. CDR1 is SGHAT, CDR2 FQNNGV, per germline. This CDR3 is CASSFTGTGGTEAFF. Here the CDR3 DNA reads TGTGCCAGCAGCTTCACCGGGACAGGGGGCACTGAAGCTTTCTTT. The full variable domain, completed using reference TRBV11-2 and TRBJ1-1, is EAGVAQSPRYKIIEKRQSVAFWCNPISGHATLYWYQQILGQGPKLLIQFQNNGVVDDSQLPKDRFSAERLKGVDSTLKIQPAKLEDSAVYLCASSFTGTGGTEAFFGQGTRLTVV.

The J gene is TRBJ2-2, the V gene TRBV2, with a weak D call TRBD1 (5 bases). V was cut by 0 bases and J by 1 base, with 12 bases left in between. The germline gives CDR1 SNHLY, CDR2 FYNNEI. CDR3 length: 17 residues. The CDR3 spells CASSEALGRVNTGELFF. CDR3 DNA: TGTGCCAGCAGTGAAGCGCTGGGCAGGGTGAACACCGGGGAGCTGTTTTTT.

The CDR3 protein is CASAMSGTSDTQYF. The CDR3 region has the DNA TGTGCTAGTGCCATGTCCGGGACTAGCGATACGCAGTATTTT. The rearrangement links TRBV12-5 to TRBJ2-3; 9 bases fit TRBD2. Germline V gene data show CDR1 as LGHNT and CDR2 as FRNRAP. The CDR3 runs to 14 residues. With 7 bases clipped from V and 6 bases from J, the junction kept 8 bases outside the gene matches.

This clone occurred a few times. CDR3: CASSQGWDRVTGELFF. Written as DNA, the CDR3 is TGTGCCAGCAGCCAGGGATGGGACAGGGTCACCGGGGAGCTGTTTTTT. This chain joins TRBV3-1 (or the pseudogene TRBV3-2) and TRBJ2-2; 9 bases agree with TRBD1. This CDR3 has 16 amino acids. CDR1 LGHDT and CDR2 YNNKEL come from the germline V gene (reference sequence). J was trimmed by 4 bases and V by 3 bases; bases with no gene match: 6.

V is TRBV27 and J is TRBJ2-3; D is possibly TRBD1 (6 bases). This CDR3 contains 17 residues. V was shortened by 3 bases and J by 3 bases, with 19 bases between the two germline ends. The germline V gene has CDR1 MNHEY and CDR2 SMNVEV (reference sequence). The CDR3 sequence is CASSFRAQGAFTDTQYF. Written as DNA, the CDR3 is TGTGCCAGCAGTTTCAGGGCACAGGGAGCGTTTACAGATACGCAGTATTTT.

The chain couples TRBV5-1 to TRBJ2-1; 8 nucleotides line up with TRBD2. CDR1 is SGHRS, CDR2 YFSETQ, per germline. Trimming removed 4 bases from V and 9 bases from J; junction bases left unmatched: 12. CDR3 length: 15 amino acids. The CDR3 nucleotides read TGCGCCAGCAGCGGTTCTAGCGGGTCGGGAGCTGAGCAGTTCTTC. The encoded protein is CASSGSSGSGAEQFF. Full variable domain (remainder filled in from reference TRBV5-1 and TRBJ2-1): KAGVTQTPRYLIKTRGQQVTLSCSPISGHRSVSWYQQTPGQGLQFLFEYFSETQRNKGNFPGRFSGRQFSNSRSEMNVSTLELGDSALYLCASSGSSGSGAEQFFGPGTRLTVL.

The sample holds one count of this clone. The chain has TRBV13 and TRBJ1-1, with TRBD1 identical over 7 bases. This CDR3 is built from 19 residues. The germline V gene has CDR1 PRHDT and CDR2 FYEKMQ (reference sequence). V lost 2 bases and J lost 1; bases outside the gene matches: 16. The CDR3 region has the DNA TGTGCCAGCAGCTTAAGGCTTGGGCACCGAACAGGGGCGAACACTGAAGCTTTCTTT. Amino acids: CASSLRLGHRTGANTEAFF.

The chain combines TRBV15 with TRBJ1-5; D gene uncertain. This CDR3 has 15 residues. The ends were cut back, 0 bases at V and 11 bases at J, with 17 bases in the middle. Germline V gives CDR1 LNHNV, CDR2 YYDKDF (reference sequence). The CDR3 DNA follows: TGTGCCACCAGCAGAGAACTGGGTAGTGAAGGAGCCCAGCATTTT. Encoded protein: CATSRELGSEGAQHF. Full variable domain (missing parts from reference TRBV15 and TRBJ1-5): DAMVIQNPRYQVTQFGKPVTLSCSQTLNHNVMYWYQQKSSQAPKLLFHYYDKDFNNEADTPDNFQSRRPNTSFCFLDIRSPGLGDTAMYLCATSRELGSEGAQHFGDGTRLSIL.

Turning to this clone: One end of the junction varies from germline; a read error may be responsible. The CDR3 loop reads CASSLAFRGGVRSYEQYF. DNA of the CDR3: TGTGCTAGCAGCTTAGCGTTCAGGGGTGGTGTTCGATCCTACGAGCAGTACTTC. The chain links TRBV7-7 to TRBJ2-7, with D tentatively TRBD1 (6 bases). From germline, CDR1 is SSHAT and CDR2 FNYEAQ (reference sequence). The CDR3 has 18 amino acids.

The chain has TRBV6-1 and TRBJ1-5; 8 bases are shared with TRBD1. The V segment lost 2 bases and the J segment 0 bases; nucleotides outside the gene matches: 0. The CDR3 is 15 amino acids. The germline gives CDR1 MNHNS, CDR2 SASEGT. The CDR3 coding sequence is TGTGCCAGCAGTGAACAGGGGGCTAGCAATCAGCCCCAGCATTTT. Translating it yields CASSEQGASNQPQHF.

The genes are TRBV6-2 or TRBV6-3 and TRBJ1-5; unclear D gene. The CDR3 contains 14 residues. Trimming removed 2 bases at V and 2 bases at J, with 7 bases between. The germline CDR1 and CDR2 sequences are MNHEY and SVGEGT. The CDR3, as DNA: TGTGCCAGCAGTTACGGGAGTGGCAATCAGCCCCAGCATTTT. Encoded protein: CASSYGSGNQPQHF.

Turning to this clone: Other DNA sequences from this sample encode an identical CDR3 as well. The chain is built from TRBV5-1 and TRBJ1-1; 9 bases agree with TRBD1. Trimming took 4 bases from V and 1 from J; bases not matched to a gene: 2. The CDR3 spans 14 residues. Germline lookup yields CDR1 SGHRS and CDR2 YFSETQ. For the CDR3, the DNA is TGCGCCAGCAGCCCGGGACAGGGGAACACTGAAGCTTTCTTT. Translated, it gives CASSPGQGNTEAFF. Full variable domain (missing parts from reference TRBV5-1 and TRBJ1-1): KAGVTQTPRYLIKTRGQQVTLSCSPISGHRSVSWYQQTPGQGLQFLFEYFSETQRNKGNFPGRFSGRQFSNSRSEMNVSTLELGDSALYLCASSPGQGNTEAFFGQGTRLTVV.

J is TRBJ1-1 and V is TRBV28; D gene unclear. CDR1 is MDHEN and CDR2 is SYDVKM in the germline V gene. This CDR3 is 15 amino acids long. Trimming took 7 bases from V and 2 from J, leaving 17 bases between them. This CDR3 is CASTPSRGDNTEAFF. The CDR3 DNA sequence: TGTGCCAGCACCCCGTCCCGGGGTGATAACACTGAAGCTTTCTTT.

The V gene is TRBV5-4, the J gene TRBJ2-1, with 10 nucleotides matching TRBD1. In germline, CDR1 is SGHNT, CDR2 YYREEE (reference sequence). With V trimmed by 3 bases and J by 3 bases, 6 bases remained unmatched. The CDR3 is 16 amino acids. The CDR3 region has the DNA TGTGCCAGCAGCTGGGGGACAGGGGCTCTCTACAATGAGCAGTTCTTC. It encodes CASSWGTGALYNEQFF.

The chain recombines TRBV27 with TRBJ2-2; D is uncertain. Trimming left V 5 bases short and J 3 bases short, with 10 bases between. The length of the CDR3 is 14 residues. Per germline, CDR1 MNHEY and CDR2 SMNVEV (reference sequence). The CDR3 DNA is TGTGCCAGCAGTCAGTCCGCCTACACCGGGGAGCTGTTTTTT. This codes for CASSQSAYTGELFF.

Only one count was recorded for this clone. This chain uses TRBV19 with TRBJ1-2; 9 nucleotides agree with TRBD1. Germline V CDR1 and CDR2: LNHDA, SQIVND (reference sequence). The CDR3 is made up of 14 amino acids. V was pared by 3 bases and J by 6 bases, with 5 bases of the junction left unmatched. The DNA for the CDR3 is TGTGCCAGTAGTATTAAGGGACAGGGCAATGGCTACACCTTC. Translated, it gives CASSIKGQGNGYTF.

This chain uses TRBV19 with TRBJ2-2, with TRBD2 matching over 10 bases. V shed 5 bases and J 6 bases; nucleotides not matched to a gene: 9. The CDR3 spans 16 residues. The germline gives CDR1 LNHDA, CDR2 SQIVND (reference sequence). The CDR3 loop is CASSSPGLAISGELFF. Here the CDR3 DNA reads TGTGCCAGTAGTTCTCCGGGACTAGCGATATCCGGGGAGCTGTTTTTT.

This clone was recorded only once. The chain uses TRBV25-1 and TRBJ2-2; D may be TRBD1 (6 bases). Trimming left V 1 base short and J 0 bases short, with 12 bases between. Per the germline V gene, CDR1 is MGHDK and CDR2 is SYGVNS. The CDR3 sequence is 17 residues long. CDR3 sequence (DNA): TGTGCCAGCAGTGAATCCCAGGGGCCTGCGAACACCGGGGAGCTGTTTTTT. It encodes CASSESQGPANTGELFF.

The chain joins TRBV11-3 to TRBJ1-1, with a tentative D call TRBD1 (6 bases). The CDR3 length is 15 residues. Trimming shortened V by 7 bases and J by 1 base, and 16 bases separated the two germline ends. Germline CDR1 is SGHNT and CDR2 is YENEEA. This chain's CDR3 is CASTQATGPNTEAFF. CDR3 nucleotides: TGTGCCAGCACACAGGCCACAGGGCCGAACACTGAAGCTTTCTTT.

V usage is TRBV20-1 and J usage is TRBJ1-4; D gene unclear. V gave up 6 bases and J gave up 4 bases, with 6 bases separating them. CDR3 length: 11 residues. CDR1 DFQATT and CDR2 SNEGSKA come from the germline V gene (reference sequence). CDR3 bases: TGCAGTGCACATGATAATGAAAAACTGTTTTTT. This sequence encodes CSAHDNEKLFF.

This clone was seen just once. The rearrangement joins TRBV29-1 to TRBJ1-2; 7 bases agree with TRBD1. CDR3 length equals 14 residues. CDR1 is SQVTM and CDR2 is ANQGSEA in the germline V gene. V shed 3 bases, J shed 4 bases, and the junction held 8 bases outside the gene matches. The CDR3 loop reads CSVDWLQGGYGYTF. CDR3 DNA sequence: TGCAGCGTTGATTGGCTCCAGGGGGGCTATGGCTACACCTTC.

V usage is TRBV5-1 and J usage is TRBJ2-5; possibly TRBD2 for D (5 bases). The CDR3 has 15 amino acids. The V end was cut by 6 bases, the J end by 5 bases, with 20 bases between. Looked up from germline, CDR1 is SGHRS and CDR2 is YFSETQ. Here the CDR3 DNA reads TGCGCCAGCAACGCCGATGGGGAGAGAGGGGAGACCCAGTACTTC. Translating gives CASNADGERGETQYF. Supplemented by reference TRBV5-1 and TRBJ2-5, the full variable domain reads KAGVTQTPRYLIKTRGQQVTLSCSPISGHRSVSWYQQTPGQGLQFLFEYFSETQRNKGNFPGRFSGRQFSNSRSEMNVSTLELGDSALYLCASNADGERGETQYFGPGTRLLVL.

J is TRBJ2-3 and V is TRBV19; tentative D call: TRBD2 (7 bases). V was trimmed by 3 bases and J by 2 bases, leaving 15 bases between them. Looked up from germline, CDR1 is LNHDA and CDR2 is SQIVND (reference sequence). The length of the CDR3 is 16 residues. CDR3 DNA sequence: TGTGCCAGTAGTATTCGGCCACGGGGGGCCACAGATACGCAGTATTTT. Encoded protein: CASSIRPRGATDTQYF.

The V gene is TRBV5-6, the J gene TRBJ2-7, with D possibly being TRBD2 (5 bases). V was trimmed by 3 bases and J by 2 bases, leaving 15 bases between them. This CDR3 is built from 15 residues. Germline V gene lookup returns CDR1 SGHDT and CDR2 YYEEEE. The DNA for the CDR3 is TGTGCCAGCAGCTCCTTAGCGAAGATTACCTACGAGCAGTACTTC. It encodes CASSSLAKITYEQYF.

This sequence joins TRBV4-1 and TRBJ1-2; D is ambiguous. With 0 bases removed from V and 2 bases from J, the gap between germline ends came to 10 bases. Germline V lookup: CDR1 MGHRA, CDR2 YSYEKL. The CDR3 is 15 residues long. The DNA for the CDR3 is TGCGCCAGCAGCCAAGAGGGCCGAACGAACTATGGCTACACCTTC. Translating it yields CASSQEGRTNYGYTF.

The chain recombines TRBV2 with TRBJ1-1; D possibly corresponds to TRBD1 (6 bases). The CDR3 contains 11 residues. The ends were cut back, 10 bases at V and 8 bases at J, with 14 bases in the middle. Germline-derived CDR1 and CDR2 are SNHLY and FYNNEI. Here the CDR3 reads CATPLGGEAFF. The DNA for the CDR3 is TGTGCCACCCCCTTAGGGGGAGAAGCTTTCTTT.

The J gene is TRBJ1-5, the V gene TRBV19; D might be TRBD1 (5 bases). Trimming removed 1 base at V and 3 bases at J, with 10 bases between. This CDR3 is built from 15 residues. CDR1 is LNHDA, CDR2 SQIVND, per germline (reference sequence). The chain's CDR3 is CASSIAEGLNQPQHF. The CDR3 nucleotides are TGTGCCAGTAGTATAGCGGAGGGACTCAATCAGCCCCAGCATTTT. The complete variable domain, with remaining parts taken from reference TRBV19 and TRBJ1-5, reads DGGITQSPKYLFRKEGQNVTLSCEQNLNHDAMYWYRQDPGQGLRLIYYSQIVNDFQKGDIAEGYSVSREKKESFPLTVTSAQKNPTAFYLCASSIAEGLNQPQHFGDGTRLSIL.

The V and J genes are TRBV6-6 and TRBJ1-5; D is ambiguous. V gave up 0 bases and J gave up 0 bases, with 6 bases separating them. CDR1 is MNHNY and CDR2 is SVGAGI in the germline V gene (reference sequence). The CDR3 contains 15 residues. The DNA for the CDR3 is TGTGCCAGCAGTTACTCCTCGGTTAGCAATCAGCCCCAGCATTTT. Encoded protein: CASSYSSVSNQPQHF.